What follows are 28 T cell receptor beta chains derived from one specimen sequenced in a study of neurological immune-mediated disorders. TCRdb re-called the 5' RACE reads with MiXCR, one entry per CDR3 protein. This sample carries 55,000 to 75,000 distinct CDR3 sequences, about 5.2% of them seen once, and the ten largest clones take around 5.3%. The sequenced material came from PBMCs. The receptors were sampled from a human donor with multiple sclerosis. The donor label of this sample is uncertain.

The sample holds many counts of this clonotype. The genes are TRBV5-1 and TRBJ2-7; TRBD2 is a possible D gene (5 bases). This CDR3 has 15 residues. With 8 bases removed from V and 7 bases from J, the gap between germline ends came to 25 bases. Germline-derived CDR1 and CDR2 are SGHRS and YFSETQ. The CDR3 coding sequence is TGCGCCAGTAGACCCGAGGTCCTTCGGACGGGGGAGCAGTACTTC. This gives the protein CASRPEVLRTGEQYF. Full variable domain (remainder filled in from reference TRBV5-1 and TRBJ2-7): KAGVTQTPRYLIKTRGQQVTLSCSPISGHRSVSWYQQTPGQGLQFLFEYFSETQRNKGNFPGRFSGRQFSNSRSEMNVSTLELGDSALYLCASRPEVLRTGEQYFGPGTRLTVT.

There are many counts of this clonotype. The chain links TRBV20-1 to TRBJ2-1, with unresolved D. V shed 0 bases and J shed 4 bases, with 13 bases lying between them. Germline CDR1 reads DFQATT; CDR2 reads SNEGSKA (reference sequence). CDR3 length equals 15 residues. The CDR3 bases are TGCAGTGCTAGAGATGAAGGATTCGGGTACAATGAGCAGTTCTTC. Translating it yields CSARDEGFGYNEQFF.

Many counts were recorded for this clonotype. The rearrangement uses TRBV5-1 and TRBJ2-5; 7 bases map to TRBD2. Germline V gives CDR1 SGHRS, CDR2 YFSETQ. The CDR3 consists of 14 residues. Trimming removed 2 bases from V and 4 bases from J; junction bases left unmatched: 5. DNA of the CDR3: TGCGCCAGCAGCTTCGGGACTATGACAGAGACCCAGTACTTC. Translated: CASSFGTMTETQYF.

This clonotype was found many times. V usage is TRBV7-3 and J usage is TRBJ2-1; 8 bases line up with TRBD2. After removal of 5 bases from V and 6 bases from J, the junction contained 3 bases not matched to a gene. Germline assignment: CDR1 SGHTA and CDR2 FQGTGA. The CDR3 covers 13 residues. CDR3 sequence reads: CASSLGTSNEQFF. The CDR3, as DNA: TGTGCCAGCAGCCTCGGGACTAGCAATGAGCAGTTCTTC.

This clonotype occurred many times. The CDR3 nucleotides read TGTGCCAGCAGCATCCGACAGGGGCTCGGGAACACTGAAGCTTTCTTT. This codes for CASSIRQGLGNTEAFF. The chain joins TRBV5-6 to TRBJ1-1; 8 nucleotides agree with TRBD1. This CDR3 is 16 amino acids long. The V and J ends lost 4 bases and 1 base, in that order; junction bases with no gene match: 9. Per the germline V gene, CDR1 is SGHDT and CDR2 is YYEEEE.

This clonotype has ten or more counts. J is TRBJ2-1 and V is TRBV3-1; D is tentatively TRBD1 or TRBD2 (5 bases each). V was shortened by 4 bases and J by 0 bases, with 13 bases between the two germline ends. The CDR3 consists of 16 residues. From germline, CDR1 is LGHDT and CDR2 YNNKEL (reference sequence). DNA for the CDR3: TGTGCCAGCAGCCGCTCGGGGCCCTCCTCCTACAATGAGCAGTTCTTC. The encoded protein is CASSRSGPSSYNEQFF.

This clonotype showed up many times. The gene calls are TRBV9 and TRBJ1-2; D perhaps matches TRBD1 (5 bases). Looked up from germline, CDR1 is SGDLS and CDR2 is YYNGEE. This CDR3 comprises 13 residues. V was clipped by 4 bases and J by 3 bases, with 10 bases between them. The CDR3 loop reads CASSRDDDYGYTF. CDR3 DNA: TGTGCCAGCAGCCGGGACGATGACTATGGCTACACCTTC.

This clonotype was detected ten times or more. The J gene is TRBJ2-7, the V gene TRBV14; D is unresolved. Trimming pared 1 base from V and 4 bases from J, leaving 11 bases between. This CDR3 has 14 amino acids. CDR1 SGHDN and CDR2 FVKESK come from the germline V gene. The CDR3 is CASSQGALWYEQYF. The CDR3 bases are TGTGCCAGCAGCCAAGGAGCGCTTTGGTACGAGCAGTACTTC. Full variable domain (missing parts from reference TRBV14 and TRBJ2-7): EAGVTQFPSHSVIEKGQTVTLRCDPISGHDNLYWYRRVMGKEIKFLLHFVKESKQDESGMPNNRFLAERTGGTYSTLKVQPAELEDSGVYFCASSQGALWYEQYFGPGTRLTVT.

This clonotype was detected a few times. V is TRBV29-1 and J is TRBJ2-7, with 8 bases matching TRBD1. Germline V gives CDR1 SQVTM, CDR2 ANQGSEA. The CDR3 loop spans 13 amino acids. After removal of 6 bases from V and 2 bases from J, the junction contained 6 bases not matched to a gene. CDR3 nucleotide sequence: TGCAGCGTCCAGGGGGCCTTCCCCTACGAGCAGTACTTC. The encoded protein is CSVQGAFPYEQYF.

This clonotype showed up many times. The rearrangement uses TRBV5-1 and TRBJ2-1; TRBD2 matches at 12 bases. The CDR3 runs to 17 residues. Losses at the gene ends were 3 bases for V and 2 bases for J; bases not matched to a gene: 6. Germline CDR1 is SGHRS and CDR2 is YFSETQ. The DNA for the CDR3 is TGCGCCAGCAGCTCGCCGACTAGCGGGGGTACCTACAATGAGCAGTTCTTC. Encoded protein: CASSSPTSGGTYNEQFF.

In its sample, this clonotype was seen many times. The rearrangement joins TRBV5-1 to TRBJ2-3; a possible D gene is TRBD1 (6 bases). Germline loops: CDR1 SGHRS, CDR2 YFSETQ. The length of the CDR3 is 13 residues. Trimming removed 6 bases at V and 5 bases at J, with 13 bases between. CDR3: CASMSTGLDTQYF. For the CDR3, the DNA is TGCGCCAGCATGAGTACAGGGTTAGATACGCAGTATTTT.

This clonotype was detected only a few times. CDR3 DNA: TGTGCCAGCAGCTTGGGACAGGGCAGCCGGACGCAGTATTTT. Translating gives CASSLGQGSRTQYF. The rearrangement links TRBV13 to TRBJ2-3; 9 nucleotides match TRBD1. From germline, CDR1 is PRHDT and CDR2 FYEKMQ (reference sequence). CDR3 length: 14 residues. Losses at the gene ends were 3 bases for V and 9 bases for J; bases not matched to a gene: 7.

This clonotype was detected ten times or more. CDR3 protein: CASSRPAWGDTGTDTQYF. The DNA of the CDR3 is TGTGCCAGCAGCCGTCCGGCCTGGGGGGATACAGGGACAGATACGCAGTATTTT. The rearrangement uses TRBV3-1 and TRBJ2-3; D could derive from TRBD1 or TRBD2 (6 bases each). This CDR3 has 18 amino acids. CDR1 is LGHDT, CDR2 YNNKEL, per germline (reference sequence). Between the trimmed V and J ends, which lost 4 bases and 3 bases, there was a span of 23 bases.

This clonotype was counted many times. The gene calls are TRBV5-6 and TRBJ1-2; D not resolved. The germline V and J ends were trimmed by 3 bases and 4 bases, with 16 bases remaining between them. The germline V gene encodes CDR1 SGHDT and CDR2 YYEEEE. The CDR3 runs to 15 residues. The CDR3 spells CASSYGLSRAYGYTF. In DNA, the CDR3 is TGTGCCAGCAGCTATGGCCTCAGTCGGGCCTATGGCTACACCTTC.

This clonotype was counted a few times. V is TRBV12-3 or TRBV12-4 and J is TRBJ1-2; D gene uncertain. The CDR3 spans 12 residues. V was clipped by 1 base and J by 6 bases, with 6 bases between them. The CDR3 DNA reads TGTGCCAGCAGTTTAGGGACGGATGGCTACACCTTC. Amino acid sequence: CASSLGTDGYTF.

This clonotype was recorded at least ten times. V is TRBV5-1 and J is TRBJ1-3; 7 positions match TRBD1. The length of the CDR3 is 16 residues. Germline CDR1 and CDR2: SGHRS and YFSETQ. Trimming removed 4 bases from V and 0 bases from J; junction bases left unmatched: 7. Written as DNA, the CDR3 is TGCGCCAGCAGCCTCGGGACAGCGGCCTCTGGAAACACCATATATTTT. It is translated as CASSLGTAASGNTIYF.

With regard to this clonotype: This may be a read error: a much more frequent sequence differs by one nucleotide. The V call is TRBV6-6, the J call TRBJ1-6; 8 positions agree with TRBD1. Germline assignment: CDR1 MNHNY and CDR2 SVGAGI (reference sequence). The CDR3 covers 15 residues. The CDR3 region has the DNA TGTGCCAGCAGTTACCAAGACAGGGGCCATTCAACCCTCCACTTT. It specifies CASSYQDRGHSTLHF.

This clonotype was detected many times. The chain uses TRBV20-1 and TRBJ1-4; the D gene is possibly TRBD1 (5 bases). This CDR3 spans 13 amino acids. V was shortened by 7 bases and J by 3 bases, with 12 bases between the two germline ends. The germline gives CDR1 DFQATT, CDR2 SNEGSKA (reference sequence). CDR3 sequence (DNA): TGCAGTGTCAGACAGTCCCCTAATGAAAAACTGTTTTTT. Encoded protein: CSVRQSPNEKLFF.

This clonotype has ten or more counts. The chain's CDR3 is CASSQDRGLTYEQYF. CDR3 DNA: TGCGCCAGCAGCCAAGATAGGGGATTGACCTACGAGCAGTACTTC. V and J are TRBV4-1 and TRBJ2-7, with D perhaps TRBD1 (5 bases). Germline CDR1 is MGHRA and CDR2 is YSYEKL. CDR3 length: 15 residues. The V end lost 0 bases, the J end lost 2 bases, and 11 bases lay between the germline ends.

Ten or more counts support this clonotype. The genes are TRBV5-6 and TRBJ2-3; TRBD1 agrees at 7 bases. The V gene end was trimmed by 0 bases and the J gene end by 0 bases; junction bases not matched to a gene: 7. The CDR3 consists of 17 residues. CDR1 SGHDT and CDR2 YYEEEE come from the germline V gene. The CDR3 reads CASSLVGDSLSTDTQYF. CDR3 DNA sequence: TGTGCCAGCAGCTTGGTGGGGGACAGCCTTAGCACAGATACGCAGTATTTT. The variable domain in full, completed from reference TRBV5-6 and TRBJ2-3, reads DAGVTQSPTHLIKTRGQQVTLRCSPKSGHDTVSWYQQALGQGPQFIFQYYEEEERQRGNFPDRFSGHQFPNYSSELNVNALLLGDSALYLCASSLVGDSLSTDTQYFGPGTRLTVL.

This clonotype has a count of ten or more. J is TRBJ2-7 and V is TRBV2; a weak D match, TRBD2 (5 bases). The CDR3 has 13 residues. Germline V gene sequence: CDR1 SNHLY, CDR2 FYNNEI. Deletions cut 6 bases from V and 3 bases from J, with 12 bases between. CDR3 in DNA: TGTGCCAGCAGGAGGACTGGACGCTACGAGCAGTACTTC. Translated, it gives CASRRTGRYEQYF.

This clonotype was recorded at least ten times. The chain joins TRBV5-1 to TRBJ2-7; D is unclear. Germline assignment: CDR1 SGHRS and CDR2 YFSETQ. This CDR3 has 11 residues. V lost 4 bases to trimming and J lost 1 base, with 3 bases between them. The CDR3 coding sequence is TGCGCCAGCAGCGGGTCCTACGAGCAGTACTTC. Translating gives CASSGSYEQYF.

This clonotype was counted many times. The chain employs TRBV20-1 and TRBJ1-3; tentative D call: TRBD1 (5 bases). Trimming left V 0 bases short and J 5 bases short, with 11 bases between. The CDR3 is 14 residues long. The V gene's germline CDR1 is DFQATT and CDR2 SNEGSKA (reference sequence). As DNA, the CDR3 is TGCAGTGCTAGAGAATCGGCAGGGAGAAACACCATATATTTT. Translation: CSARESAGRNTIYF.

The rearrangement joins TRBV29-1 to TRBJ1-2, with no clear D. Germline CDR1 is SQVTM and CDR2 is ANQGSEA. The CDR3 extends over 12 amino acids. V lost 2 bases to trimming and J lost 2 bases, with 6 bases between them. The CDR3 bases are TGCAGCGTTGAAAAGGGAAACTATGGCTACACCTTC. Its translation is CSVEKGNYGYTF.

This clonotype has a count of ten or more. This sequence joins TRBV20-1 and TRBJ2-6; unclear D gene. The CDR3 spans 13 residues. Germline V lookup: CDR1 DFQATT, CDR2 SNEGSKA (reference sequence). V lost 3 bases and J lost 4, with 7 bases in between. This chain's CDR3 is CSASTGGANVLTF. CDR3 sequence (DNA): TGCAGTGCTAGCACCGGCGGGGCCAACGTCCTGACTTTC.

This clonotype was counted many times. The genes are TRBV29-1 and TRBJ1-2; no clear D. CDR1 and CDR2 (germline): SQVTM, ANQGSEA. CDR3 size: 12 residues. V was pared by 3 bases and J by 1 base, with 6 bases between. CDR3 region: CSVDSFNYGYTF. CDR3 in DNA: TGCAGCGTTGATTCCTTTAACTATGGCTACACCTTC.

This clonotype was recorded a few times. V usage is TRBV19 and J usage is TRBJ1-1; 9 bases fit TRBD1. The CDR3 is made up of 15 amino acids. Germline CDR1 is LNHDA and CDR2 is SQIVND (reference sequence). The ends lost 3 bases at V and 3 bases at J; junction bases unmatched: 5. Written as DNA, the CDR3 is TGTGCCAGTAGTATGATACGACAGGGGGACACTGAAGCTTTCTTT. Its protein product is CASSMIRQGDTEAFF.

Many counts were recorded for this clonotype. The genes are TRBV18 and TRBJ1-6, with 8 bases fitting TRBD1. Germline CDR1 reads KGHSH; CDR2 reads LQKENI. The CDR3 loop spans 14 amino acids. V shed 3 bases and J 9 bases; nucleotides not matched to a gene: 4. This chain's CDR3 is CASSPGQAISPLHF. The CDR3 bases are TGTGCCAGCTCACCGGGACAGGCGATTTCACCCCTCCACTTT.